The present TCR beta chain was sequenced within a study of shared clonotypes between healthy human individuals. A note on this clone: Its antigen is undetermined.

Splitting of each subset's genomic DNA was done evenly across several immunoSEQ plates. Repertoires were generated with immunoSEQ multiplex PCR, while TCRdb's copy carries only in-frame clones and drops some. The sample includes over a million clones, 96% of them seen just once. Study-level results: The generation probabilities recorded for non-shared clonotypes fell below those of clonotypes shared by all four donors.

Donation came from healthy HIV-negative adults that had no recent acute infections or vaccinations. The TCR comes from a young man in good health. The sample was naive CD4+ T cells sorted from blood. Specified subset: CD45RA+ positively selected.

In nucleotides, the CDR3 is TGTGCCAGCAGTTCCCCCGTACTAGCGGGGCGAAACAATGAGCAGTTCTTC. This codes for CASSSPVLAGRNNEQFF. The chain links TRBV27 to TRBJ2-1; the match to TRBD2 covers 10 bases. The ends lost 4 bases at V and 5 bases at J; junction bases unmatched: 11. Germline values: CDR1 MNHEY, CDR2 SMNVEV (reference sequence). The CDR3 sequence is 17 residues long.